A single T cell receptor beta chain is shown here with its context. The entry originates in a study of technical replicates of blood from a handful of donors. Clones were read by immunoSEQ multiplex PCR, and TCRdb kept only the in-frame ones, dropping some. The sample shows some 73,000 clones, over 90% of them seen only once. There are 13 residues in the CDR3. In germline, CDR1 is SNHLY, CDR2 FYNNEI. V lost 4 bases, J lost 0 bases, and 7 bases lay in between. The V and J genes are TRBV2 and TRBJ2-7; no reliable D call. The sample was PBMCs. This TCR was recovered from a human donor in good health. Some clones in this sample may be carry-over from other donors' samples. CDR3 residues: CASSGQTSYEQYF. CDR3 coding DNA: TGTGCCAGCAGTGGGCAAACCTCCTACGAGCAGTACTTC.